What follows are 26 T cell receptor beta chains derived from one specimen sequenced in a study of memory CD4+ T cells and cytomegalovirus serostatus. The sort gate was single viable CD3+CD4+CD8-CD45RO+ cells for memory CD4+ T cells. TCRdb's copy holds only in-frame clones and misses some; the assay was immunoSEQ multiplex PCR. Altogether about 53,000 clones are present, around 80% being singletons, with the ten largest covering 0.8% to 1.2%. The sample taken for sequencing was memory CD4+ T cells from blood. The receptors shown here come from an adult in good health and CMV-seronegative.

This clone has just a few counts. The chain carries TRBV4-3 and TRBJ2-3; 10 nucleotides align to TRBD2. Germline V gene lookup returns CDR1 LGHNA and CDR2 YSLEER. The CDR3 runs to 18 residues. Unmatched junction bases numbered 9, after V lost 2 bases and J lost 1 base. CDR3 region: CASSQRGLAEGGTDTQYF. DNA for the CDR3: TGCGCCAGCAGCCAACGAGGACTAGCGGAAGGGGGCACAGATACGCAGTATTTT.

This clone appeared a few times. The chain is built from TRBV9 and TRBJ1-5; weak D call: TRBD1 (6 bases). The germline CDR1 and CDR2 sequences are SGDLS and YYNGEE. Trimming took 1 base from V and 11 from J, leaving 13 bases between them. This CDR3 comprises 13 residues. The CDR3 region has the DNA TGTGCCAGCAGCGTAAAAATGACAGGAGCCCAGCATTTT. Its protein is CASSVKMTGAQHF.

Comment on this clone: Other DNA sequences from this sample encode an identical CDR3 as well. J is TRBJ2-3 and V is TRBV6-6, with 10 bases identical to TRBD2. Germline CDR1 reads MNHNY; CDR2 reads SVGAGI (reference sequence). The CDR3 is made up of 15 amino acids. After removal of 6 bases from V and 5 bases from J, the junction contained 8 bases not matched to a gene. CDR3 in amino acids: CASRLLAGVGDTQYF. The DNA for the CDR3 is TGTGCCAGCAGACTCCTAGCGGGAGTTGGAGATACGCAGTATTTT.

This rearrangement joins TRBV7-3 to TRBJ2-2; TRBD1 matches 7 bases. Germline lookup yields CDR1 SGHTA and CDR2 FQGTGA. J was trimmed by 3 bases and V by 5 bases; bases with no gene match: 9. The CDR3 is 16 amino acids. The CDR3 is CASSHPGQSYTGELFF. The CDR3, as DNA: TGTGCCAGCAGCCATCCGGGACAGAGTTACACCGGGGAGCTGTTTTTT. Supplemented by reference TRBV7-3 and TRBJ2-2, the full variable domain reads GAGVSQTPSNKVTEKGKYVELRCDPISGHTALYWYRQSLGQGPEFLIYFQGTGAADDSGLPNDRFFAVRPEGSVSTLKIQRTERGDSAVYLCASSHPGQSYTGELFFGEGSRLTVL.

This clone has just a few counts. The chain links TRBV4-1 to TRBJ1-5, with 8 bases matching TRBD1. Trimming removed 5 bases from V and 4 bases from J; junction bases left unmatched: 4. The CDR3 is 14 residues long. Germline V CDR1 and CDR2: MGHRA, YSYEKL. CDR3 coding DNA: TGCGCCAGCAGCACGGACAGGGTGAATCAGCCCCAGCATTTT. Encoded protein: CASSTDRVNQPQHF.

The chain carries TRBV4-1 and TRBJ2-3, with 8 bases fitting TRBD1. CDR3 size: 16 residues. V gave up 3 bases and J gave up 0 bases; unmatched junction bases: 5. Germline V CDR1 and CDR2: MGHRA, YSYEKL. CDR3 loop: CASSQDRVSSTDTQYF. DNA of the CDR3: TGCGCCAGCAGCCAGGACAGGGTCTCTAGCACAGATACGCAGTATTTT.

The chain joins TRBV10-3 to TRBJ2-1, with TRBD2 identical over 9 bases. With 9 bases clipped from V and 7 bases from J, the junction kept 13 bases outside the gene matches. The CDR3 totals 15 residues. From germline, CDR1 is ENHRY and CDR2 SYGVKD. The CDR3 nucleotides read TGTGCCATTAGGCCTTCTAGCGGGAATAAAAATGAGCAGTTCTTC. Translated, it gives CAIRPSSGNKNEQFF.

The chain is built from TRBV19 and TRBJ1-5, with a tentative D call TRBD1 (5 bases). The V end lost 7 bases, the J end lost 4 bases, and 14 bases lay between the germline ends. The CDR3 consists of 14 residues. Germline V CDR1 and CDR2: LNHDA, SQIVND (reference sequence). The CDR3 here is CASTSFGGNQPQHF. Here the CDR3 DNA reads TGTGCCAGTACTAGCTTCGGGGGGAATCAGCCCCAGCATTTT.

This chain links TRBV27 with TRBJ2-7, with D unclear. CDR1 is MNHEY, CDR2 SMNVEV, per germline (reference sequence). V shed 0 bases and J shed 0 bases, with 12 bases lying between them. The CDR3 is 16 residues long. CDR3 coding DNA: TGTGCCAGCAGTTTATCCCACCTAAGGAGCTCCTACGAGCAGTACTTC. Translation: CASSLSHLRSSYEQYF.

The chain joins TRBV6-1 to TRBJ1-5, with D unresolved. Germline CDR1 reads MNHNS; CDR2 reads SASEGT. Trimming cost V 7 bases and J 1 base, with 8 bases left between them. This CDR3 is built from 13 residues. In DNA form, the CDR3 reads TGTGCCAGCATTAAGGAAAGCAATCAGCCCCAGCATTTT. Translation gives CASIKESNQPQHF.

The V and J genes are TRBV30 and TRBJ1-1; D is undetermined. Germline loops: CDR1 GTSNPN, CDR2 SVGIG (reference sequence). V lost 4 bases and J lost 1, with 13 bases in between. This CDR3 has 14 residues. The CDR3 is CAWKISNRNTEAFF. The DNA of the CDR3 is TGTGCCTGGAAGATTAGTAACAGGAACACTGAAGCTTTCTTT.

The gene calls are TRBV11-1 and TRBJ2-2; D is ambiguous. The germline V and J ends were trimmed by 4 bases and 7 bases, with 22 bases remaining between them. CDR3 length: 17 residues. CDR1 SGHAT and CDR2 FQDESV come from the germline V gene (reference sequence). The CDR3, as DNA: TGTGCCAGCAGCTCCACCGCTTATAGGGTTAGGAGCGGGGAGCTGTTTTTT. Its protein is CASSSTAYRVRSGELFF. The complete variable domain, with remaining parts taken from reference TRBV11-1 and TRBJ2-2, reads EAEVAQSPRYKITEKSQAVAFWCDPISGHATLYWYRQILGQGPELLVQFQDESVVDDSQLPKDRFSAERLKGVDSTLKIQPAELGDSAMYLCASSSTAYRVRSGELFFGEGSRLTVL.

This rearrangement joins TRBV10-1 to TRBJ2-7; the match to TRBD1 covers 8 bases. V lost 5 bases and J lost 6; bases outside the gene matches: 9. Germline CDR1 is WNHNN and CDR2 is SYGVQD (reference sequence). The CDR3 spans 14 residues. This chain's CDR3 is CASSQDRVGREQYF. CDR3 bases: TGCGCCAGCAGTCAGGACAGGGTAGGGCGCGAGCAGTACTTC.

The J gene is TRBJ1-4, the V gene TRBV10-3; TRBD1 matches at 12 bases. Germline V lookup: CDR1 ENHRY, CDR2 SYGVKD. This CDR3 contains 15 residues. The V segment lost 6 bases and the J segment 8 bases; nucleotides outside the gene matches: 7. The CDR3 DNA sequence: TGTGCCATCAGGGTAGGGACAGGGGGCGAAGAAAAACTGTTTTTT. This sequence encodes CAIRVGTGGEEKLFF.

This clone is termed medium-sized (0.01 to 0.1%). The genes are TRBV2 and TRBJ2-5; D assignment may be TRBD1 or TRBD2 (5 bases each). CDR1 SNHLY and CDR2 FYNNEI come from the germline V gene. V lost 8 bases, J lost 3 bases, and 16 bases lay in between. This CDR3 is built from 14 residues. The CDR3 DNA reads as TGTGCCAGCGGTCGGGACCTGCGGAAAGAGACCCAGTACTTC. It encodes CASGRDLRKETQYF.

The chain is built from TRBV10-2 and TRBJ1-2, with a tentative D call TRBD1 (6 bases). V gave up 1 base and J gave up 4 bases, with 7 bases separating them. This CDR3 comprises 13 residues. The germline V gene encodes CDR1 WSHSY and CDR2 SAAADI. This chain's CDR3 is CASSEYRAYGYTF. The DNA for the CDR3 is TGCGCCAGCAGTGAGTACAGGGCCTATGGCTACACCTTC.

The chain employs TRBV6-1 and TRBJ1-5; D perhaps matches TRBD1 (6 bases). The CDR3 spans 15 residues. The germline V gene encodes CDR1 MNHNS and CDR2 SASEGT. The V end was cut by 5 bases, the J end by 2 bases, with 13 bases between. The CDR3 DNA reads TGTGCCAGCAGTCCAGGGGTCCTGGGCAATCAGCCCCAGCATTTT. This translates into CASSPGVLGNQPQHF.

The chain links TRBV7-2 to TRBJ1-2, with D unresolved. The CDR3 is 15 amino acids. The V end lost 3 bases, the J end lost 7 bases, and 18 bases lay between the germline ends. The V gene's germline CDR1 is SGHTA and CDR2 FQGNSA. CDR3 residues: CASSFGQANSGGYTF. CDR3 nucleotide sequence: TGTGCCAGCAGCTTTGGGCAGGCAAATTCGGGTGGCTACACCTTC.

The rearrangement uses TRBV7-2 and TRBJ2-2; 7 bases agree with TRBD1. From germline, CDR1 is SGHTA and CDR2 FQGNSA. V trimming: 5 bases; J trimming: 4 bases; junction bases outside the gene matches: 7. The CDR3 is 15 residues long. The CDR3 DNA sequence: TGTGCCAGCAGCCCGCGAACAGGGGTCACCGGGGAGCTGTTTTTT. It encodes CASSPRTGVTGELFF.

The CDR3 sequence: CASSYSRSDTEAFF. The CDR3 region has the DNA TGTGCCAGCAGTTACTCAAGATCGGACACTGAAGCTTTCTTT. The V gene is TRBV6-5, the J gene TRBJ1-1; D remains ambiguous. V lost 0 bases, J lost 3 bases, and 8 bases lay in between. Germline lookup yields CDR1 MNHEY and CDR2 SVGAGI. There are 14 residues in the CDR3.

V and J are TRBV5-4 and TRBJ1-4, with D possibly TRBD1 on 6 matching bases. Germline V gene lookup returns CDR1 SGHNT and CDR2 YYREEE (reference sequence). Between the trimmed V and J ends, which lost 4 bases and 4 bases, there was a span of 11 bases. The CDR3 covers 14 residues. This CDR3 is CASSGGGGNEKLFF. CDR3 nucleotide sequence: TGTGCCAGCAGCGGGGGAGGGGGTAATGAAAAACTGTTTTTT.

The chain couples TRBV4-1 to TRBJ1-5, with D possibly being TRBD1 (5 bases). The ends were cut back, 4 bases at V and 0 bases at J, with 16 bases in the middle. CDR1 MGHRA and CDR2 YSYEKL come from the germline V gene. There are 17 residues in the CDR3. CDR3 protein: CASSPRDLTFSNQPQHF. CDR3 in DNA: TGCGCCAGCAGCCCCCGGGACCTCACTTTTAGCAATCAGCCCCAGCATTTT.

The chain employs TRBV10-2 and TRBJ2-3; D is unclear. With 4 bases removed from V and 5 bases from J, the gap between germline ends came to 7 bases. This CDR3 spans 12 amino acids. Germline V gene lookup returns CDR1 WSHSY and CDR2 SAAADI. Here the CDR3 DNA reads TGCGCCAGCAGTGGGCCAAGAGATACGCAGTATTTT. Its protein is CASSGPRDTQYF.

This rearrangement joins TRBV4-1 to TRBJ1-4, with TRBD1 matching over 9 bases. Germline V gene data show CDR1 as MGHRA and CDR2 as YSYEKL. CDR3 size: 16 residues. With 4 bases clipped from V and 7 bases from J, the junction kept 10 bases outside the gene matches. CDR3 nucleotide sequence: TGCGCCAGCAGCCCCGACAGGGGACAGGGATCTGAAAAACTGTTTTTT. Translated, it gives CASSPDRGQGSEKLFF.

This sequence joins TRBV6-5 and TRBJ2-5; possible D gene TRBD2, 5 bases. The V end lost 3 bases, the J end lost 4 bases, and 9 bases lay between the germline ends. The length of the CDR3 is 13 residues. Germline CDR1 MNHEY, CDR2 SVGAGI. For the CDR3, the DNA is TGTGCCAGCAGTTATCTAGCCGGAGAGACCCAGTACTTC. This gives the protein CASSYLAGETQYF.

The chain combines TRBV6-5 with TRBJ2-3, with 7 bases that match TRBD1. This CDR3 region has 12 residues. Unmatched junction bases numbered 8, after V lost 6 bases and J lost 11 bases. Germline V gene sequence: CDR1 MNHEY, CDR2 SVGAGI. DNA for the CDR3: TGTGCCAGCAGGCGAGGACAGGAGAGGCAGTATTTT. Protein product: CASRRGQERQYF.